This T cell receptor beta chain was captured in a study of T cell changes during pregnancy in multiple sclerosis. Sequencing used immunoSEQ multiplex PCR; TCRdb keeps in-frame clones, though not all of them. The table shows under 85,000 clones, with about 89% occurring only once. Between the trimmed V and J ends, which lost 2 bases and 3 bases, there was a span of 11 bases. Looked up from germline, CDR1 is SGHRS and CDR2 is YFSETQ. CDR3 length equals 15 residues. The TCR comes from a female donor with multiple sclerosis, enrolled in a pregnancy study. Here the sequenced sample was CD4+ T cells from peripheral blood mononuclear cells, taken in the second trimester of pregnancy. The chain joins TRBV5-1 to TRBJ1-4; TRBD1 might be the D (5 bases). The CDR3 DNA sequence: TGCGCCAGCAGCTTTCAGGGATCGGCTAATGAAAAACTGTTTTTT. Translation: CASSFQGSANEKLFF.